Each of the 27 T cell receptor beta chains below was sequenced from the same sample in a study of blood T cell repertoires in COVID-19. Data came from immunoSEQ multiplex PCR; TCRdb stores just in-frame clones and leaves some out. The data contain approximately 300,000 clones, 70% to 90% of them seen just once; the ten biggest clones take up approximately 6%. The sequenced sample consisted of peripheral blood. These receptors were collected from a woman aged 50 to 60 with COVID-19, enrolled during active disease.

This sequence joins TRBV11-2 and TRBJ2-1; 8 bases are shared with TRBD1. Germline V gene lookup returns CDR1 SGHAT and CDR2 FQNNGV. The CDR3 has 12 residues. Trimming cost V 5 bases and J 10 bases; bases outside gene matches: 4. In nucleotides, the CDR3 is TGTGCCAGCAGCCCGACAGGGGTCGAGCAGTTCTTC. Translating it yields CASSPTGVEQFF.

The chain recombines TRBV5-5 with TRBJ1-1, with 7 bases identical to TRBD1. CDR1 SGHKS and CDR2 YYEKEE come from the germline V gene (reference sequence). V gave up 3 bases and J gave up 0 bases; unmatched junction bases: 5. CDR3 length: 15 residues. The CDR3 here is CASSWGQLMNTEAFF. The CDR3, as DNA: TGTGCCAGCAGCTGGGGACAGCTCATGAACACTGAAGCTTTCTTT.

This clone has only one observation. The chain recombines TRBV19 with TRBJ1-2, with D maybe TRBD1 (6 bases). The CDR3 length is 14 residues. Germline lookup yields CDR1 LNHDA and CDR2 SQIVND (reference sequence). With 6 bases removed from V and 8 bases from J, the gap between germline ends came to 19 bases. The CDR3 region is CASSPRGGARGYTF. The CDR3 DNA sequence: TGTGCCAGTAGCCCGAGGGGGGGGGCGCGGGGCTACACCTTC.

V gene TRBV2 combines with J gene TRBJ1-1, with TRBD1 matching 8 bases. V was clipped by 5 bases and J by 6 bases; unmatched bases: 11. Germline V lookup: CDR1 SNHLY, CDR2 FYNNEI. The CDR3 has 15 amino acids. The CDR3, as DNA: TGTGCCAGCAGTAGTGGACAGGGTTCGGGGTCTGAAGCTTTCTTT. It specifies CASSSGQGSGSEAFF.

The J gene is TRBJ2-7, the V gene TRBV19; tentative D call: TRBD2 (6 bases). The germline CDR1 and CDR2 sequences are LNHDA and SQIVND (reference sequence). Trimming shortened V by 5 bases and J by 3 bases, and 11 bases separated the two germline ends. This CDR3 has 13 amino acids. The CDR3 bases are TGTGCCAGTAGTTTAGGTAGCGGCTACGAGCAGTACTTC. This translates into CASSLGSGYEQYF.

The rearrangement links TRBV5-4 to TRBJ2-7; 7 positions agree with TRBD1. Germline V gene data show CDR1 as SGHNT and CDR2 as YYREEE (reference sequence). This CDR3 is built from 16 residues. V shed 0 bases and J 2 bases; nucleotides not matched to a gene: 8. The CDR3 DNA sequence: TGTGCCAGCAGCTTGGGTAGGGACAGTAAAACCTACGAGCAGTACTTC. As protein: CASSLGRDSKTYEQYF.

The chain combines TRBV6-5 with TRBJ1-1; D may be TRBD1 (5 bases). Trimming shortened V by 5 bases and J by 4 bases, and 14 bases separated the two germline ends. This CDR3 is built from 14 residues. CDR1 and CDR2 from the germline V gene are MNHEY and SVGAGI. CDR3 sequence reads: CASSPGLWVTEAFF. DNA of the CDR3: TGTGCCAGCAGTCCGGGACTCTGGGTCACTGAAGCTTTCTTT.

The chain links TRBV28 to TRBJ1-1; 7 nucleotides agree with TRBD1. CDR1 and CDR2 from the germline V gene are MDHEN and SYDVKM. The CDR3 is made up of 15 amino acids. The V and J ends lost 5 bases and 0 bases, in that order; junction bases with no gene match: 6. The CDR3 DNA reads as TGTGCCAGCAGTCCCGGGGACAGTCTGAACACTGAAGCTTTCTTT. Residues: CASSPGDSLNTEAFF. Using reference TRBV28 and TRBJ1-1 for the parts outside the CDR3, the full variable domain is DVKVTQSSRYLVKRTGEKVFLECVQDMDHENMFWYRQDPGLGLRLIYFSYDVKMKEKGDIPEGYSVSREKKERFSLILESASTNQTSMYLCASSPGDSLNTEAFFGQGTRLTVV.

This clone turned up a few times. The rearrangement uses TRBV15 and TRBJ2-2; D is possibly TRBD2 (6 bases). The germline CDR1 and CDR2 sequences are LNHNV and YYDKDF (reference sequence). The germline V and J ends were trimmed by 11 bases and 4 bases, with 14 bases remaining between them. The CDR3 is 13 amino acids. The CDR3 is CAAKNGGTGELFF. The CDR3 region has the DNA TGTGCCGCTAAAAACGGGGGCACCGGGGAGCTGTTTTTT.

The chain recombines TRBV27 with TRBJ2-7; maybe TRBD1 (7 bases). Germline CDR1 and CDR2: MNHEY and SMNVEV (reference sequence). The CDR3 has 13 amino acids. Between the trimmed V and J ends, which lost 6 bases and 3 bases, there was a span of 12 bases. The CDR3 is CASRRGQFYEQYF. Here the CDR3 DNA reads TGTGCCAGCAGGCGGGGACAGTTCTACGAGCAGTACTTC.

The rearrangement links TRBV29-1 to TRBJ2-7; D is uncertain. V dropped 5 bases and J dropped 2 bases, with 16 bases sitting between them. CDR1 and CDR2 from the germline V gene are SQVTM and ANQGSEA. The CDR3 is 14 residues long. CDR3 nucleotides: TGCAGCGTTAAAGGACGGCCCACTACCTACGAGCAGTACTTC. The encoded protein is CSVKGRPTTYEQYF.

The V and J genes are TRBV6-5 and TRBJ1-5; no firm D call. Germline assignment: CDR1 MNHEY and CDR2 SVGAGI. This CDR3 spans 12 amino acids. The V and J ends lost 5 bases and 8 bases respectively, with 10 bases between them. CDR3 in DNA: TGTGCCAGCAGTCCGGAGGTCAAGCCCCAGCATTTT. It is translated as CASSPEVKPQHF.

The chain's CDR3 is CASSLGTHQETQYF. CDR3 bases: TGCGCCAGCAGCTTGGGGACACACCAAGAGACCCAGTACTTC. The V call is TRBV5-1, the J call TRBJ2-5, with a tentative D call TRBD1 (5 bases). Between the trimmed V and J ends, which lost 0 bases and 0 bases, there was a span of 6 bases. This CDR3 has 14 residues. Germline lookup yields CDR1 SGHRS and CDR2 YFSETQ. Combining the CDR3 with reference TRBV5-1 and TRBJ2-5 gives the whole variable domain KAGVTQTPRYLIKTRGQQVTLSCSPISGHRSVSWYQQTPGQGLQFLFEYFSETQRNKGNFPGRFSGRQFSNSRSEMNVSTLELGDSALYLCASSLGTHQETQYFGPGTRLLVL.

The rearrangement uses TRBV11-2 and TRBJ2-1; 8 nucleotides line up with TRBD2. With V trimmed by 8 bases and J by 7 bases, 16 bases remained unmatched. Looked up from germline, CDR1 is SGHAT and CDR2 is FQNNGV. This CDR3 is built from 16 residues. The CDR3 DNA is TGTGCCAGCGGCGCACCCACCGGGACGGGAGGGAATGAGCAGTTCTTC. Translated, it gives CASGAPTGTGGNEQFF.

CDR3: CASSPTGGEQYF. The DNA for the CDR3 is TGTGCCAGCAGCCCGACCGGGGGCGAGCAGTACTTC. The V call is TRBV27, the J call TRBJ2-7; D is possibly TRBD2 (6 bases). Germline CDR1 is MNHEY and CDR2 is SMNVEV (reference sequence). Trimming stripped 6 bases from V and 6 bases from J, with 12 bases between. This CDR3 comprises 12 residues.

The genes are TRBV11-3 and TRBJ2-7; 7 nucleotides agree with TRBD1. Germline V gene lookup returns CDR1 SGHNT and CDR2 YENEEA. Trimming at V came to 7 bases and at J to 2 bases, leaving 8 bases not matched to a gene. This CDR3 contains 14 residues. DNA of the CDR3: TGTGCCAGCAACCGACGGGACAGTCCCTACGAGCAGTACTTC. This sequence encodes CASNRRDSPYEQYF.

The rearrangement joins TRBV6-5 to TRBJ1-5; 7 nucleotides agree with TRBD1. Per germline, CDR1 MNHEY and CDR2 SVGAGI. The CDR3 is 15 amino acids. With 0 bases clipped from V and 3 bases from J, the junction kept 2 bases outside the gene matches. This CDR3 reads CASSYSGTDNQPQHF. CDR3 in DNA: TGTGCCAGCAGTTACTCTGGGACAGACAATCAGCCCCAGCATTTT.

The chain joins TRBV28 to TRBJ1-4; 7 bases are shared with TRBD1. CDR3 size: 17 residues. The junction had 10 bases not matched to a gene; V was cut back by 1 base and J by 5 bases. The V gene's germline CDR1 is MDHEN and CDR2 SYDVKM. CDR3 DNA sequence: TGTGCCAGCAGTTTATTGGCAGGAGGGGGCCCAAATGAAAAACTGTTTTTT. Protein: CASSLLAGGGPNEKLFF.

The rearrangement uses TRBV4-3 and TRBJ1-5; the D is unclear. Between the trimmed V and J ends, which lost 1 base and 2 bases, there was a span of 9 bases. The germline V gene has CDR1 LGHNA and CDR2 YSLEER. The CDR3 is 15 amino acids. DNA for the CDR3: TGCGCCAGCAGCCAAGCGAGGGTTCGCAATCAGCCCCAGCATTTT. Translation: CASSQARVRNQPQHF.

The chain joins TRBV18 to TRBJ1-3; TRBD1 aligns across 11 bases. V was pared by 4 bases and J by 0 bases, with 11 bases of the junction left unmatched. Germline lookup yields CDR1 KGHSH and CDR2 LQKENI. The CDR3 runs to 19 residues. In DNA, the CDR3 is TGTGCCAGCTCACAATTCAGGACAGGGGGCCTCTACTCTGGAAACACCATATATTTT. It translates to CASSQFRTGGLYSGNTIYF.

V usage is TRBV18 and J usage is TRBJ2-1, with 8 bases fitting TRBD2. The CDR3 length is 17 residues. Germline V gives CDR1 KGHSH, CDR2 LQKENI. The V gene end was trimmed by 4 bases and the J gene end by 5 bases; junction bases not matched to a gene: 13. The CDR3 sequence is CASSRKGTSGGNNEQFF. The CDR3 DNA sequence: TGTGCCAGCTCACGTAAGGGAACTAGCGGAGGAAACAATGAGCAGTTCTTC.

This CDR3 is CSVSGSGNEQFF. CDR3 DNA: TGCAGCGTTAGCGGGAGTGGCAATGAGCAGTTCTTC. The J gene is TRBJ2-1, the V gene TRBV29-1; 8 bases agree with TRBD2. The V gene's germline CDR1 is SQVTM and CDR2 ANQGSEA. The CDR3 is made up of 12 amino acids. V trimming: 5 bases; J trimming: 6 bases; junction bases outside the gene matches: 3.

This chain uses TRBV2 with TRBJ2-7, with TRBD1 matching over 11 bases. With V trimmed by 7 bases and J by 2 bases, 7 bases remained unmatched. The CDR3 sequence is 15 residues long. Germline lookup yields CDR1 SNHLY and CDR2 FYNNEI. The CDR3 reads CASTGDRGSTYEQYF. The CDR3, as DNA: TGTGCCAGCACCGGGGACAGGGGGTCCACCTACGAGCAGTACTTC. Combining the CDR3 with reference TRBV2 and TRBJ2-7 gives the whole variable domain EPEVTQTPSHQVTQMGQEVILRCVPISNHLYFYWYRQILGQKVEFLVSFYNNEISEKSEIFDDQFSVERPDGSNFTLKIRSTKLEDSAMYFCASTGDRGSTYEQYFGPGTRLTVT.

This sequence joins TRBV7-3 and TRBJ2-7; 11 nucleotides agree with TRBD2. CDR3 length: 13 amino acids. With V trimmed by 3 bases and J by 9 bases, 4 bases remained unmatched. Germline lookup yields CDR1 SGHTA and CDR2 FQGTGA. CDR3 DNA sequence: TGTGCCAGCAGCTTGCTAGCGGGAGGTGTGCAGTACTTC. Amino acids: CASSLLAGGVQYF.

The chain is built from TRBV5-1 and TRBJ2-3, with a possible D match to TRBD2 (6 bases). There are 13 residues in the CDR3. V lost 7 bases and J 2 bases, leaving 11 bases between the germline ends. Germline V gene lookup returns CDR1 SGHRS and CDR2 YFSETQ. The DNA of the CDR3 is TGCGCCAGCCGGGACTTCAACACAGATACGCAGTATTTT. Protein product: CASRDFNTDTQYF.

This chain joins TRBV20-1 and TRBJ2-5; D unresolved. CDR3 length: 11 residues. V lost 0 bases, J lost 5 bases, and 4 bases lay in between. Germline V CDR1 and CDR2: DFQATT, SNEGSKA (reference sequence). CDR3 coding DNA: TGCAGTGCTAGAGATCGGGAGACCCAGTACTTC. Residues: CSARDRETQYF.

V usage is TRBV27 and J usage is TRBJ2-1, with 10 bases aligning to TRBD2. The CDR3 length is 16 residues. Germline V gene lookup returns CDR1 MNHEY and CDR2 SMNVEV (reference sequence). Trimming cost V 8 bases and J 0 bases; bases outside gene matches: 7. CDR3 residues: CASQLAGTSSYNEQFF. CDR3 DNA sequence: TGTGCCAGCCAACTAGCGGGAACCTCCTCCTACAATGAGCAGTTCTTC.